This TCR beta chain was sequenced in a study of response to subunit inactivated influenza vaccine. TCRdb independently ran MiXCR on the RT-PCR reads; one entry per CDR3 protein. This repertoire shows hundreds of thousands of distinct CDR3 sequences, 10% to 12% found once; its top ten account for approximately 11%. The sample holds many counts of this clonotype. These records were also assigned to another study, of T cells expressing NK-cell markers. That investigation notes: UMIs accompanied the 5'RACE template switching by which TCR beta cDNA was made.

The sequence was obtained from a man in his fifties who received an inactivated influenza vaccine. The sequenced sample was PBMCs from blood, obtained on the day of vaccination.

DNA for the CDR3: TGCGCCAGCAGCCAACAGGGGAACACCGGGGAGCTGTTTTTT. Encoded protein: CASSQQGNTGELFF. This chain connects TRBV4-1 to TRBJ2-2; TRBD1 might be the D (5 bases). CDR1 is MGHRA, CDR2 YSYEKL, per germline. V dropped 2 bases and J dropped 1 base, with 5 bases sitting between them. The CDR3 runs 14 residues.